This T cell receptor beta chain was observed in a study of blood T cell repertoires in COVID-19 (TCRdb year 2020). Looking at the study overall: Samples from collaborators originated in the United States, Italy and Spain and spanned both the acute and convalescent phases of COVID-19. Samples came from the ongoing ImmuneRACE study (first 160 participants) plus 1,254 subjects from 6 global collaborators. Deeply sampled blood TCRbeta repertoires from subjects exposed to, actively infected with, or recovered from COVID-19 were included in the dataset. The repertoires were released in a freely available public database intended as a resource for research on the immune response to SARS-CoV-2. The prospective study material was composed of cDNA or gDNA derived from T cells, B-cell-depleted T cells, or PBMCs. Sample metadata almost always included a de-identified subject ID, COVID-19 status, age in years and sex. HLA class I and class II types, where available, came from metadata supplied by the sample provider rather than from assay-based typing.

Taken from cysteine to phenylalanine, the CDR3 has 11 residues. Solely the CDR3 DNA is kept, with 33 bases framed from the first base. The V and J ends are trimmed by 2 bases and 8 bases, leaving 4 bases between them. CDR1 and CDR2 are read off the germline V gene as MNHEY and SVGEGT. The collaborating institutions used their own protocols to collect whole blood in K2EDTA tubes. For TCRbeta analysis, collaborator samples were shipped as frozen whole blood, as isolated PBMCs, or as DNA extracted from either sample type. A note on this clone: Its antigen remains undetermined. Base qualities were left out, and no much larger clone turns up one base away.

TCRbeta CDR3 regions were amplified from genomic DNA using the immunoSEQ Assay, a bias-controlled multiplex PCR. The authors' analysis ran thus. Nucleated cell counts per sample were estimated from amplification of reference gene primers within the assay. To quantify the absolute abundance of each unique TCRbeta CDR3 rearrangement, sequence reads were collapsed and filtered. For each sample, productive Simpson clonality was calculated as the square root of Simpson's diversity index over productive rearrangements. Entries here come from immuneACCESS through TCRdb and include only in-frame sequences with V and J called. Some clones fail to appear in such tables; in the studies checked, an unresolved V gene covers under half of the shortfall, and the cause of the remainder is unknown. The DNA gave D and trimming, while V, J and clone size come from that table. The sample includes about 47,000 clones, with around 86% observed a single time. The ten largest clonotypes hold less than 15% of the sample.

On the study overall, not on this receptor specifically: The quantity of clinical and demographic metadata differed by source and by participant and was supplied without curation.

The source material was peripheral blood. The receptor comes from a human donor with acute or convalescent COVID-19. The donor label of this sample is uncertain. The V and J segments used are TRBV6-2 or TRBV6-3 and TRBJ2-1; confidence is insufficient to name the D gene. The bases read TGTGCCAGCAGTTACCTTCATGAGCAGTTCTTC. This translates into CASSYLHEQFF.